Below are 20 T cell receptor beta chains sequenced from a single sample in a study of early T cells in non-severe SARS-CoV-2 infection. Each CDR3 protein is one row after TCRdb ran MiXCR on the 5' RACE reads. The table records tens of thousands of distinct CDR3 sequences, roughly 9.2% of them present only once. Sequencing was performed on whole blood. The source is an adult who was a healthcare worker with PCR-confirmed SARS-CoV-2 infection or an uninfected control (not recorded which).

This clonotype occurred many times. The chain uses TRBV6-2 or TRBV6-3 and TRBJ1-5; D remains unclear. CDR1 is MNHEY, CDR2 SVGEGT, per germline. V lost 7 bases and J lost 0, with 10 bases in between. CDR3 length: 14 residues. Written as DNA, the CDR3 is TGTGCCAGCATGACTCAGAATAGCAATCAGCCCCAGCATTTT. This gives the protein CASMTQNSNQPQHF.

This clonotype was counted many times. The chain combines TRBV5-5 with TRBJ2-1; the D gene is possibly TRBD1 (5 bases). The CDR3 runs to 15 residues. Germline V gives CDR1 SGHKS, CDR2 YYEKEE (reference sequence). Trimming left V 4 bases short and J 1 base short, with 12 bases between. CDR3 in DNA: TGTGCCAGCAGCCCGGAAGGGGTATCCTACAATGAGCAGTTCTTC. Translation: CASSPEGVSYNEQFF. Supplemented by reference TRBV5-5 and TRBJ2-1, the full variable domain reads DAGVTQSPTHLIKTRGQQVTLRCSPISGHKSVSWYQQVLGQGPQFIFQYYEKEERGRGNFPDRFSARQFPNYSSELNVNALLLGDSALYLCASSPEGVSYNEQFFGPGTRLTVL.

This clonotype showed up many times. The chain recombines TRBV18 with TRBJ2-5; D could derive from TRBD1 or TRBD2 (7 bases each). Germline V gene data show CDR1 as KGHSH and CDR2 as LQKENI. The CDR3 is made up of 17 amino acids. V lost 6 bases and J 6 bases, leaving 26 bases between the germline ends. CDR3 in amino acids: CASSPGGVYLSTKTQYF. CDR3 coding DNA: TGTGCCAGCTCCCCAGGGGGGGTCTACTTGAGTACGAAGACCCAGTACTTC.

The rearrangement uses TRBV29-1 and TRBJ2-7; D remains unclear. Germline loops: CDR1 SQVTM, CDR2 ANQGSEA. This CDR3 comprises 14 residues. V was pared by 4 bases and J by 5 bases, with 18 bases between. DNA for the CDR3: TGCAGCGTTGTGGTCAGACAAGTAACCCACGAGCAGTACTTC. This encodes CSVVVRQVTHEQYF.

The chain couples TRBV15 to TRBJ2-3; D unclear. CDR1 and CDR2 (germline): LNHNV, YYDKDF (reference sequence). Trimming took 0 bases from V and 2 from J, leaving 9 bases between them. The CDR3 contains 15 residues. The CDR3 region is CATSRDVPFTDTQYF. The CDR3 nucleotides read TGTGCCACCAGCAGAGATGTACCCTTCACAGATACGCAGTATTTT.

The V and J genes are TRBV20-1 and TRBJ1-4, with unresolved D. The V end was cut by 6 bases, the J end by 8 bases, with 10 bases between. The CDR3 loop spans 11 amino acids. CDR1 DFQATT and CDR2 SNEGSKA come from the germline V gene (reference sequence). This chain's CDR3 is CSAPEAEKLFF. For the CDR3, the DNA is TGCAGTGCGCCCGAGGCAGAAAAACTGTTTTTT.

This clonotype was seen many times. V and J are TRBV29-1 and TRBJ2-7; perhaps TRBD2 as D (6 bases). The CDR3 has 15 residues. CDR1 is SQVTM and CDR2 is ANQGSEA in the germline V gene. The ends were cut back, 7 bases at V and 0 bases at J, with 19 bases in the middle. The CDR3 reads CSADLIGGSSYEQYF. DNA for the CDR3: TGCAGCGCCGATTTGATTGGAGGGAGCTCCTACGAGCAGTACTTC.

This clonotype was picked up many times. This sequence joins TRBV7-9 and TRBJ2-3; D is ambiguous. CDR1 and CDR2 (germline): SEHNR, FQNEAQ (reference sequence). The V gene lost 5 bases and the J gene lost 7 bases, with 7 bases spanning the gap. The CDR3 is made up of 11 amino acids. CDR3 sequence: CASSRSYTQYF. Here the CDR3 DNA reads TGTGCCAGCAGCCGTTCATATACGCAGTATTTT. Combining the CDR3 with reference TRBV7-9 and TRBJ2-3 gives the whole variable domain DTGVSQNPRHKITKRGQNVTFRCDPISEHNRLYWYRQTLGQGPEFLTYFQNEAQLEKSRLLSDRFSAERPKGSFSTLEIQRTEQGDSAMYLCASSRSYTQYFGPGTRLTVL.

By share, this clonotype ranks as medium-sized. This sequence joins TRBV13 and TRBJ2-7; possible D gene TRBD1, 5 bases. Germline V gene lookup returns CDR1 PRHDT and CDR2 FYEKMQ (reference sequence). CDR3 length: 15 amino acids. V was cut by 2 bases and J by 1 base, with 12 bases left in between. In DNA, the CDR3 is TGTGCCAGCAGCTTAAAGCCAGGGTTATCCTACGAGCAGTACTTC. This codes for CASSLKPGLSYEQYF.

This clonotype has a count of ten or more. The chain links TRBV20-1 to TRBJ2-7; D is possibly TRBD2 (5 bases). CDR1 DFQATT and CDR2 SNEGSKA come from the germline V gene (reference sequence). This CDR3 contains 13 residues. Trimming stripped 4 bases from V and 2 bases from J, with 12 bases between. This chain's CDR3 is CSATDSHAYEQYF. The CDR3 bases are TGCAGTGCTACGGACTCTCACGCCTACGAGCAGTACTTC.

This clonotype turned up a few times. DNA for the CDR3: TGTGCCAGCAGCAGGGGACATCTTAGCAATCAGCCCCAGCATTTT. It encodes CASSRGHLSNQPQHF. V gene TRBV3-1 combines with J gene TRBJ1-5; D is possibly TRBD1 (6 bases). V lost 5 bases, J lost 0 bases, and 11 bases lay in between. Germline V gives CDR1 LGHDT, CDR2 YNNKEL (reference sequence). There are 15 residues in the CDR3.

This clonotype was found many times. The rearrangement joins TRBV25-1 to TRBJ2-3; D gene uncertain. Germline values: CDR1 MGHDK, CDR2 SYGVNS. The CDR3 is 12 amino acids. V was cut by 7 bases and J by 2 bases, with 7 bases left in between. The CDR3 nucleotides are TGTGCCAGCAAGGAGAACACAGATACGCAGTATTTT. This codes for CASKENTDTQYF.

This clonotype was counted at least ten times. The chain links TRBV18 to TRBJ2-1, with no clear D. V lost 2 bases and J lost 8, with 7 bases in between. Germline V gives CDR1 KGHSH, CDR2 LQKENI. This CDR3 comprises 12 residues. The CDR3 bases are TGTGCCAGCTCACCAGGAGTCCATGAGCAGTTCTTC. It encodes CASSPGVHEQFF. The whole variable domain, remainder taken from reference TRBV18 and TRBJ2-1, is NAGVMQNPRHLVRRRGQEARLRCSPMKGHSHVYWYRQLPEEGLKFMVYLQKENIIDESGMPKERFSAEFPKEGPSILRIQQVVRGDSAAYFCASSPGVHEQFFGPGTRLTVL.

This clonotype was recorded many times. The chain couples TRBV6-1 to TRBJ2-4, with 8 bases lining up with TRBD1. The CDR3 is 15 residues long. The ends lost 6 bases at V and 5 bases at J; junction bases unmatched: 9. Germline assignment: CDR1 MNHNS and CDR2 SASEGT. CDR3 in DNA: TGTGCCAGCAGCCGAGATGGACAGGGTCAAAACATTCAGTACTTC. Amino acids: CASSRDGQGQNIQYF.

There are many counts of this clonotype. The chain recombines TRBV7-8 with TRBJ2-3; D remains ambiguous. This CDR3 contains 16 residues. Between the trimmed V and J ends, which lost 5 bases and 0 bases, there was a span of 15 bases. CDR1 and CDR2 from the germline V gene are SGHVS and FQNEAQ. The DNA of the CDR3 is TGTGCCAGCAGCGTCCCGACCGCCTCTAGCACAGATACGCAGTATTTT. Its translation is CASSVPTASSTDTQYF.

The chain is built from TRBV7-2 and TRBJ2-2, with 9 positions matching TRBD2. V lost 4 bases, J lost 5 bases, and 5 bases stayed unmatched. Germline V gene data show CDR1 as SGHTA and CDR2 as FQGNSA. The CDR3 has 15 residues. This CDR3 reads CASSSTSGLTGELFF. The CDR3, as DNA: TGTGCCAGCAGCTCAACTAGCGGGCTGACCGGGGAGCTGTTTTTT.

Only a few counts were recorded for this clonotype. Germline is not matched at one junction end, which may reflect a read error. V is TRBV7-3 and J is TRBJ2-1, with a possible D match to TRBD2 (6 bases). Germline lookup yields CDR1 SGHTA and CDR2 FQGTGA. The CDR3 contains 13 residues. This CDR3 reads CASSRTGGSVWVF. The CDR3 nucleotides are TGTGCCAGCAGCCGAACCGGGGGTAGTGTGTGGGTCTTC.

In this sample, this clonotype turned up many times. The rearrangement links TRBV6-5 to TRBJ2-3; 9 bases agree with TRBD1. This CDR3 is built from 13 residues. J was trimmed by 6 bases and V by 6 bases; bases with no gene match: 4. Looked up from germline, CDR1 is MNHEY and CDR2 is SVGAGI. The CDR3 loop is CASRRTGADTQYF. The CDR3 region has the DNA TGTGCCAGCAGACGGACAGGGGCCGATACGCAGTATTTT.

This clonotype was picked up many times. The genes are TRBV13 and TRBJ1-4, with D possibly TRBD1 on 6 matching bases. This CDR3 spans 14 amino acids. Trimming removed 7 bases at V and 0 bases at J, with 9 bases between. From germline, CDR1 is PRHDT and CDR2 FYEKMQ (reference sequence). CDR3 coding DNA: TGTGCCAGCACAGGGGACGCAACTAATGAAAAACTGTTTTTT. As protein: CASTGDATNEKLFF.

This rearrangement joins TRBV20-1 to TRBJ2-7; 7 bases agree with TRBD2. Trimming removed 1 base from V and 0 bases from J; junction bases left unmatched: 3. This CDR3 spans 14 amino acids. The germline V gene has CDR1 DFQATT and CDR2 SNEGSKA (reference sequence). Here the CDR3 DNA reads TGCAGTGCTAGAGGCCGGGACTACTCCTACGAGCAGTACTTC. Translation gives CSARGRDYSYEQYF.